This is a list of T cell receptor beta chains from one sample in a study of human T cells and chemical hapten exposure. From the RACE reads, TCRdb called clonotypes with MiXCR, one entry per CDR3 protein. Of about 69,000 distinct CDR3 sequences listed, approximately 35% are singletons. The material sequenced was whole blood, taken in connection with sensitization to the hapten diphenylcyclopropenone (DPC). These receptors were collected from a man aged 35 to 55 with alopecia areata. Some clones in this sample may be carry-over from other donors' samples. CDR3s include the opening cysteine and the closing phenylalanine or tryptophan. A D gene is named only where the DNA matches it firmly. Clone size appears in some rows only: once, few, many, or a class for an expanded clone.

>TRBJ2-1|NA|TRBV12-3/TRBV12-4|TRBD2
CASTRRTSGEQFF
TGTGCCAGCACCAGGAGGACTAGCGGCGAGCAGTTCTTC
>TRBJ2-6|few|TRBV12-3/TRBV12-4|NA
CASSFHSGANVLTF
TGTGCCAGCAGTTTTCACTCTGGGGCCAACGTCCTGACTTTC
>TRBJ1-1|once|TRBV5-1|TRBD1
CASSLVTGGEAFF
TGCGCCAGCAGCTTGGTGACAGGGGGGGAAGCTTTCTTT
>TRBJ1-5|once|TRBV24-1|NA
CATSDFSVNQPQHF
TGTGCCACCAGTGATTTCTCAGTGAATCAGCCCCAGCATTTT
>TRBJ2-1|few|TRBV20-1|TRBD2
CSATPPSGTYNEQFF
TGCAGTGCTACCCCCCCTAGCGGCACCTACAATGAGCAGTTCTTC
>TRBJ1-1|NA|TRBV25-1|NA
CASSPDRPIRNTEAFF
TGTGCCAGCAGCCCTGACAGGCCCATTCGGAACACTGAAGCTTTCTTT
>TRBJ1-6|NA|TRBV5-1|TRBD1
CASSLWTGANSPLHF
TGCGCCAGCAGCTTATGGACAGGGGCAAATTCACCCCTCCACTTT
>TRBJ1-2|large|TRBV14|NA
CASSRTANYGYTF
TGTGCCAGCTCTCGGACGGCTAACTATGGCTACACCTTC
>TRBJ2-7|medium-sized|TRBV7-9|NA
CASSSSWTVFPYEQYF
TGTGCCAGCAGCTCCTCCTGGACAGTTTTCCCCTACGAGCAGTACTTC
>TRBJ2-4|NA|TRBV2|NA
CASSDHLTSFAKNIQYF
TGTGCCAGCAGTGACCATCTGACTAGTTTCGCCAAAAACATTCAGTACTTC
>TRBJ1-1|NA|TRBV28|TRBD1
CASRTGTGPTEAFF
TGTGCCAGCAGGACCGGGACAGGGCCCACTGAAGCTTTCTTT
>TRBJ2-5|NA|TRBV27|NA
CASSLQHQETQYF
TGTGCCAGCAGTCTCCAACACCAAGAGACCCAGTACTTC
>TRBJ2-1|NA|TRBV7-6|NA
CASSREGGGPYNEQFF
TGTGCCAGCAGCAGAGAGGGGGGCGGGCCCTACAATGAGCAGTTCTTC
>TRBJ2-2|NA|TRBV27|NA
CASSLFTPRSGELFF
TGTGCCAGCAGTTTATTTACCCCTAGGAGCGGGGAGCTGTTTTTT
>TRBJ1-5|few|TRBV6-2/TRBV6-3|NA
CASSTSSFRRSNQPQHF
TGTGCCAGCAGCACTTCTAGTTTCAGGAGAAGCAATCAGCCCCAGCATTTT
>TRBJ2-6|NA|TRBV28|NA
CASSSGTHLGNSGANVLTF
TGTGCCAGCAGTTCCGGGACACATCTGGGCAACTCTGGGGCCAACGTCCTGACTTTC